This TCR beta chain appears in the sequencing data of a study of cytomegalovirus exposure and HLA in healthy donors. Study-level points and caveats: When analyzed later, a missense DCLRE1C variant was found to be linked to TCR beta V- and J-gene trimming. TCR beta sequences numbering about 17,000 were associated with HLA alleles at 0.05 false discovery rate in a later analysis.

The PCR used 60 Vbeta and 13 Jbeta primers. The protocol was immunoSEQ multiplex PCR, while the TCRdb copy is restricted to in-frame clones and leaves out a portion. The table includes some 120,000 clones, approximately 80% detected once. On this clone: No antigen is known for it.

Healthy individuals who donated bone marrow served as the donors. This CDR3 has 17 amino acids. Germline V CDR1 and CDR2: ENHRY, SYGVKD. Trimming took 0 bases from V and 7 from J; bases not matched to a gene: 12. This receptor was obtained from a man aged 30 to 45 in good health and CMV-seronegative. Sequenced sample: PBMCs. J is TRBJ2-1 and V is TRBV10-3, with 7 bases identical to TRBD2. The CDR3 sequence is CAISESTLREAGNEQFF. CDR3 sequence (DNA): TGTGCCATCAGTGAGTCGACCCTCCGGGAGGCAGGGAATGAGCAGTTCTTC.